This TCR beta chain is drawn from a study of T cells in women clearing cervical HPV infection (dated by TCRdb to between 2018 and 2020). About the investigation overall: The cases were some 27 women with histologically confirmed HPV16-related CIN3 or worse, and 2 of these cases were invasive cancers. The parent cohort enrolled 10,000 to 13,000 women aged 18 or older in Guanacaste, Costa Rica, during about 1992 to 1994 and followed them for approximately 7 years. Five blinded duplicates per group were added as quality controls, so that approximately 60 samples were obtained: some 50 participants and around 10 replicates. This exploratory proof-of-principle case-control study, nested within the Guanacaste HPV Natural History Study in Costa Rica, compared TCR repertoires among women with different cervical HPV16 outcomes. Cases had a median age of almost 35 years and controls had a median age of about 41, with no significant differences in baseline characteristics. Blood from cases was collected at the visit at which the lesion was first identified, whereas blood from controls was collected once infection was no longer detected. Cases and controls were matched on year of sample collection and on age within five years. For cases, a median interval of about 140 days, with an interquartile range of 90 to 200 days, was observed between lesion detection and blood sampling. Since only a few of the women had HLA typing available, the possibility that HLA type was acting as a confounder could not be ruled out. The controls were about two dozen women whose single incident HPV16 infection cleared within 12 months with no development of precancer or cancer. Results the study describes overall, beyond this receptor: Whether associations preceded infection or resulted from infection could not be shown with the cross-sectional design, and effector/memory subsets and HPV-specific T cells were not isolated. Because T-cell numbers per sample were unknown, differences in richness could reflect varying T-cell content rather than repertoire biology. Cases had lower TRBV6-7 relative abundance than controls (around 0.11% versus 0.15%; Bonferroni P = 0.0008). Significantly higher TCR repertoire richness was observed in CIN3+ cases than in controls across sequencing depths, whereas no difference in evenness was found. Cases were distinguished from controls with an estimated AUC of about 0.78 by random forest classifiers combining richness and V gene abundances.

Using the immunoSEQ assay, multiplex PCR amplified TCR beta CDR3 regions from an average of approximately 1.1 ug of genomic DNA per sample. The assay corrected primer bias using a complete synthetic TCR repertoire to establish an amplification baseline. The amplicons were sequenced on the Illumina platform. The authors' analysis ran thus. Sequence errors were corrected by clustering with frequency ratios and a modified nearest-neighbor algorithm, and the sequences were then analyzed in the immunoSEQ Analyzer using IMGT gene definitions. At each rarefaction depth, TCR richness and evenness were averaged across 20 rarefaction repeats, and any sample with fewer sequences than the depth was left out. V, D and J gene relative abundances were compared between groups with Wilcoxon rank sum tests, applying FDR correction. An intraclass correlation of about 96% for TCR richness and an average of roughly 83% across over 65 gene segments were obtained from the blinded duplicates. In TCRdb, the immuneACCESS table is reduced to in-frame sequences with V and J assigned. These tables do not hold every clone; where another copy was compared, an unresolved V gene accounts for under half, and the others remain unexplained. V and J calls plus clone size are reproduced from that table; the DNA served to infer D and trimming. The sample table holds 20,000 to 25,000 clones. The top ten clonotypes cover less than 6% of the sample.

Every participant had a single incident cervical HPV16 infection, and women with prevalent HPV16 infections were excluded. Cervical HPV DNA was detected with MY09/MY11 PCR, and genotyping was done with dot-blot hybridization. About 14 mL of heparinized blood were centrifuged, and the buffy coat was split into aliquots, frozen at -30 degrees C, and then kept at -80 degrees C. QIAGEN kits were used to extract genomic DNA from the buffy coat specimens. Relative to germline, V is 5 bases shorter and J is 0 bases shorter, with 14 bases between their ends. For CDR1 and CDR2, the germline V gene lists SGHVS and FNYEAQ. Including cysteine and phenylalanine, the CDR3 has 16 amino acids. Only the CDR3 bases that were read are kept: 39 of them, in frame from base 1. Comments on this clone: What this receptor recognizes is not known. The CDR3 end lies 3 residues beyond the end of the read and is filled in from the germline J gene.

This TCR derives from a woman between 18 and 70 years old with a cervical HPV16 infection that either progressed to CIN3+ or cleared (not recorded which). Sequencing used blood buffy coat. The sequence joins TRBV7-6 to TRBJ1-3; the D gene remains uncertain. The CDR3 bases that were read are TGTGCCAGCAGCCCTACGGGTAGACGCTCTGGAAACACC. Its protein product is CASSPTGRRSGNT. The entire CDR3 reads CASSPTGRRSGNTIYF.